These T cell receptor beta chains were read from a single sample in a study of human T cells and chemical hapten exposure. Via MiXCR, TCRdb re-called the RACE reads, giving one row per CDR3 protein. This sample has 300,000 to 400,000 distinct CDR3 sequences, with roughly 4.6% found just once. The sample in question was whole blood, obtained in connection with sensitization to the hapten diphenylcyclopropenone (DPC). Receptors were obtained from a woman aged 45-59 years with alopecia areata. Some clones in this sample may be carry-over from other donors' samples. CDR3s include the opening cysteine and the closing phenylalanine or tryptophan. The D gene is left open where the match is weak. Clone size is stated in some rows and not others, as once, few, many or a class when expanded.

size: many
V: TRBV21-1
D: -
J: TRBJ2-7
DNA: TGTGCCAGCAGCTACGGACAGGGTTTTTTGGGCGAGCAGTACTTC
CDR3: CASSYGQGFLGEQYF

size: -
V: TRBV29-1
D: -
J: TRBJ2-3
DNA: TGCAGCGTTGAAGGTCTCAGGGGACACAACGGTATGGGCACAGATACGCAGTATTTT
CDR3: CSVEGLRGHNGMGTDTQYF

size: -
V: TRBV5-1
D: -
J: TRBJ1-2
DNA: TGCGCCAGCAGCTTGGATTGGGTGAGGAGCTATGGCTACACCTTC
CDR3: CASSLDWVRSYGYTF

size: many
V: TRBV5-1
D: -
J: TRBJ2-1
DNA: TGCGCCAGCAGCTTGTCGGGGGCGCTAGGCAATGAGCAGTTCTTC
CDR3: CASSLSGALGNEQFF

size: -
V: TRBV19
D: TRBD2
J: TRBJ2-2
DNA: TGTGCCAGTAGTATAGGACTAGCGGCGAACACCGGGGAGCTGTTTTTT
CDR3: CASSIGLAANTGELFF

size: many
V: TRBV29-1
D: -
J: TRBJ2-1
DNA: TGCAGCGTTGTAAGAGGGGGCAATGAGCAGTTCTTC
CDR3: CSVVRGGNEQFF

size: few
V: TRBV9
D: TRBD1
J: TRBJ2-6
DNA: TGTGCCAGCAGCGGATGGACAGGGGGCGTCGCTGGGGCCAACGTCCTGACTTTC
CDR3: CASSGWTGGVAGANVLTF

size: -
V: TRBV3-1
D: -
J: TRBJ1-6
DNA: TGTGCCAGCAGCCTTAACGGGGAGGCTTCACCCCTCCACTTT
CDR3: CASSLNGEASPLHF

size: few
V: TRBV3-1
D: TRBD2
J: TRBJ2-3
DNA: TGTGCCAGCAGCCCACGAAGGGACGGGGGGGCCCGTTCTAGCACAGATACGCAGTATTTT
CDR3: CASSPRRDGGARSSTDTQYF

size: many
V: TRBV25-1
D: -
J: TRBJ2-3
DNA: TGTGCCAGCAGTGAATGGGGACCAGATACGCAGTATTTT
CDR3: CASSEWGPDTQYF

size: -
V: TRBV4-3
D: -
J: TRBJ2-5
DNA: TGCGCCAGCAGCCAAGGAAGGGGCTTCGGGGCCCAAGAGACCCAGTACTTC
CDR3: CASSQGRGFGAQETQYF

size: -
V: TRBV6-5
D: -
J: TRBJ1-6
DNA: TGTGCCAGCAGTTACTCCGACGGGGTCCGTCGTTCACCCCTCCACTTT
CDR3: CASSYSDGVRRSPLHF

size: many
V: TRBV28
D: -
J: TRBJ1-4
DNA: TGTGCCAGCAGCCCGCAGGGGTATGAAAAACTGTTTTTT
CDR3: CASSPQGYEKLFF

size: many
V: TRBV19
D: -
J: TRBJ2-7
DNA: TGTGCCAGTAGTATAGCGTTCAGTCTTCGGGCCTACGAGCAGTACTTC
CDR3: CASSIAFSLRAYEQYF

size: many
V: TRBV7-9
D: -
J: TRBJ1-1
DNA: TGTGCCACTCAGCCTACAGGGATGAACACTGAAGCTTTCTTT
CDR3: CATQPTGMNTEAFF

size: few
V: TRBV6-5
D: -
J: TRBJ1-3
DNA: TGTGCCAGCAGTGGAAGTCGGGGAAACACCATATATTTT
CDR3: CASSGSRGNTIYF

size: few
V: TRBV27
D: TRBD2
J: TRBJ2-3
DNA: TGTGCCAGTAAGAAGCGGGGGGGCACAGATACGCAGTATTTT
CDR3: CASKKRGGTDTQYF

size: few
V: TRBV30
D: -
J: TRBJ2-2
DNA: TGTGCCTGGAGTGGCGGAGTTGGCACCGGGGAGCTGTTTTTT
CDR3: CAWSGGVGTGELFF

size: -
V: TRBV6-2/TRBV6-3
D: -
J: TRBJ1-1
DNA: TGTGCCAGCAGTGAAACATGGGGCGCGGTCACTGAAGCTTTCTTT
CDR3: CASSETWGAVTEAFF

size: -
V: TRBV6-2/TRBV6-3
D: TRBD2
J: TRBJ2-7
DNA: TGTGCCAGCAGACTTACTAGCGGGGTTACCTACGAGCAGTACTTC
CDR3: CASRLTSGVTYEQYF

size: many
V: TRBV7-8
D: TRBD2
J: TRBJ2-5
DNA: TGTGCCAGCGGCCCTAGCGGGGGCCCCCAAGAGACCCAGTACTTC
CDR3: CASGPSGGPQETQYF

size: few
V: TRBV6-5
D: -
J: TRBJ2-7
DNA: TGTGCCAGCAGTCTTGCCGGGGCTCCGTACGGGGAGCAGTACTTC
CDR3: CASSLAGAPYGEQYF

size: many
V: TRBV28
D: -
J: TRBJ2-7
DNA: TGTGCCAGCATGGGCGGTGATTACTACGAGCAGTACTTC
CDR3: CASMGGDYYEQYF

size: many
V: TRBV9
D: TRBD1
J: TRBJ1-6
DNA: TGTGCCAGCAGCGTAGTCGGGACAGGGGGTCCTAATTCACCCCTCCACTTT
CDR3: CASSVVGTGGPNSPLHF

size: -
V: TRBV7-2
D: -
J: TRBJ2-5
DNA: TGTGCCAGCAGCTTAGTGGGGGCGCAAGTCGGAGAGACCCAGTACTTC
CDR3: CASSLVGAQVGETQYF

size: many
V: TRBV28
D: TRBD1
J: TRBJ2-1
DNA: TGTGCCAGCAGCACCCGGACAGGGCGCCACTTCTTC
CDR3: CASSTRTGRHFF

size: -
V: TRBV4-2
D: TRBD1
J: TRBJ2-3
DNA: TGTGCCGGCAGCCAAGACTACAGGGGAGATACGCAGTATTTT
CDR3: CAGSQDYRGDTQYF

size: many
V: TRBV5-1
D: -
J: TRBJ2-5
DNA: TGCGCCAGCAGCTTGATTGGGGGAAGGGAGACCCAGTACTTC
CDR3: CASSLIGGRETQYF

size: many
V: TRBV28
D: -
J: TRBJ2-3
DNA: TGTGCCAGCAGCGGTGAGAGTGGGGGGTACACAGATACGCAGTATTTT
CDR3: CASSGESGGYTDTQYF

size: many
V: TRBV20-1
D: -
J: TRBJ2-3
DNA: TGCAGTGCTCCGCGACGGGGCACAGATACGCAGTATTTT
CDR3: CSAPRRGTDTQYF

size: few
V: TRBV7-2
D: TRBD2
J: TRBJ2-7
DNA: TGTGCCAGCAGCACCTTAGCGGGAGGCATCGCCTACGAGCAGTACTTC
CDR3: CASSTLAGGIAYEQYF

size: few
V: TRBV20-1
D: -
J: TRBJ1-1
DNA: TGCAGTGCTAGAGATCGCGCGGATACCGCTGAAGCTTTCTTT
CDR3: CSARDRADTAEAFF

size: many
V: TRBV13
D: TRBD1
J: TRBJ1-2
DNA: TGTGCCAGCAGCGCTTCAGAGGACAGGGGGCAGAAGAACTATGGCTACACCTTC
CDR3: CASSASEDRGQKNYGYTF

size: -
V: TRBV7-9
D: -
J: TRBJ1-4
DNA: TGTGCCAGCAGCTCCGGACGTTCGAGGGAAAAACTGTTTTTT
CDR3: CASSSGRSREKLFF

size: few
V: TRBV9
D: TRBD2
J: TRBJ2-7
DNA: TGTGCCAGCAGCCCGGGGGACTATCCCTACGAGCAGTACTTC
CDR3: CASSPGDYPYEQYF

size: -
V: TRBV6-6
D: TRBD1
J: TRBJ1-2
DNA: TGTGCCAGCAGTACGGGACAGGGGTCATATGGCTACACCTTC
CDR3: CASSTGQGSYGYTF

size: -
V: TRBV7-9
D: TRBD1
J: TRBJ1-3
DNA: TGTGCCTGGGGCGGGGACAGCGGCTCTGGAAACACCATATATTTT
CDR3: CAWGGDSGSGNTIYF

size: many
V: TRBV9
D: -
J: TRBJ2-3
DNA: TGTGCCAGCAGCGTAGAGGACAGCCTTATACCTCATACGCAGTATTTT
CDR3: CASSVEDSLIPHTQYF

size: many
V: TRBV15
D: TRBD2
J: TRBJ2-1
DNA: TGTGCCACCAGCAGTTGGGCGGGAGGGGGCAATGAGCAGTTCTTC
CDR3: CATSSWAGGGNEQFF

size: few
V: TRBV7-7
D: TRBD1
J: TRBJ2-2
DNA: TGTGCCAGCAGCCCCTCAACAGGGGCCGGGGAGCTGTTTTTT
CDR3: CASSPSTGAGELFF

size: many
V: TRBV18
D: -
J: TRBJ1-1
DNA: TGTGCCAGCTCACAACAGGGGAACACTGAAGCTTTCTTT
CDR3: CASSQQGNTEAFF

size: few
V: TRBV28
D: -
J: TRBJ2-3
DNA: TGTGCCAGCCGGGACTCCGGGGGTACAGATACGCAGTATTTT
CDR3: CASRDSGGTDTQYF

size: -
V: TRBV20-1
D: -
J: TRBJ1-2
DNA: TGCAGTGCTAGAGATGTGGGTGTTGACGGCTACACCTTC
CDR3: CSARDVGVDGYTF

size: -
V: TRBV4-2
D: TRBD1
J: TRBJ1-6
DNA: TGTGCCAGCAGCCAAGCTCCAGGACAGGGTGAAAATTCACCCCTCCACTTT
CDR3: CASSQAPGQGENSPLHF

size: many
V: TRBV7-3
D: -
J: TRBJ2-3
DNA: TGTGCCAGCAGCGGAGGGGGACTGAAAAACACAGATACGCAGTATTTT
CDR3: CASSGGGLKNTDTQYF

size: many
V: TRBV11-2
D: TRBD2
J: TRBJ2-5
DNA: TGTGCCAGCAGCTTGGTACTAGCGGAGGGGGAGACCCAGTACTTC
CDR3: CASSLVLAEGETQYF

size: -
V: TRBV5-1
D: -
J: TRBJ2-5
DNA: TGCGCCAGCAGCGCGGGCTCACAAGAGACCCAGTACTTC
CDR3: CASSAGSQETQYF

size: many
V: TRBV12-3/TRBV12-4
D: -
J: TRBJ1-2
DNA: TGTGCCAGCAGTTACGGGGGAGCCTATGGCTACACCTTC
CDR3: CASSYGGAYGYTF

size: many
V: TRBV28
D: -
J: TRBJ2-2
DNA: TGTGCCAGCACGTTCGTGGGCGGGGAGCTGTTTTTT
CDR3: CASTFVGGELFF

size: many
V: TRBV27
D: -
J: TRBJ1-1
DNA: TGTGCCAGCAGTTTATACGGTGAAGCTTTCTTT
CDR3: CASSLYGEAFF

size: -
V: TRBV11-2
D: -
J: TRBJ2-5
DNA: TGTGCCAGCAGAAGAGAGACAGGCCTCGAGACCCAGTACTTC
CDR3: CASRRETGLETQYF

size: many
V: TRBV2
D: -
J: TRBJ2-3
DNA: TGTGCCAGCAGTCCGGATCTGTCCACAGATACGCAGTATTTT
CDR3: CASSPDLSTDTQYF

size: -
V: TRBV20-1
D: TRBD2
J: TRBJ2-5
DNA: TGCAGTGCCGCCCCGGGGAGCGGGGTCTACCAAGAGACCCAGTACTTC
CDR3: CSAAPGSGVYQETQYF

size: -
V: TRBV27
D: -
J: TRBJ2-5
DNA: TGTGCCAGCAGTTTATCAGGAGGGGGCCAGGGGACCCAGTACTTC
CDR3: CASSLSGGGQGTQYF

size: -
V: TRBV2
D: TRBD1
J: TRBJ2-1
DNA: TGTGCCAGCAGTGGGACAGGGGCCTACAATGAGCAGTTCTTC
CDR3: CASSGTGAYNEQFF

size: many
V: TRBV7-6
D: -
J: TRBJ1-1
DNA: TGTGCCAGCAGCTTTCGGACTGAACGGGCTGAAGCTTTCTTT
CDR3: CASSFRTERAEAFF

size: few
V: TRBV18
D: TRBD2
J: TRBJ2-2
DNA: TGTGCCAGCTCACCACCGGAAGCGGGGCTCACCGGGGAGCTGTTTTTT
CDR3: CASSPPEAGLTGELFF

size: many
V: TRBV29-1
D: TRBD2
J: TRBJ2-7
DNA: TGCAGCGTTGTGGGCGGGAGTTCCTACGAGCAGTACTTC
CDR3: CSVVGGSSYEQYF